The clone carrying this T cell receptor (beta chain) showed up many times. Its specificity is unknown. The CDR3 loop spans 15 amino acids. The V gene lost 5 bases and the J gene lost 6 bases, with 20 bases spanning the gap. Germline V gene sequence: CDR1 SGHTA, CDR2 FQGNSA. The study left out patients who had uncontrolled infection, other autoimmune disease, pregnancy or lactation. This sample is part of a study of T cells in Graves' hyperthyroidism and ophthalmopathy. Whole-study findings and limits: Ophthalmopathy onset followed model prediction by a median about 6.5 months.

Amplified regions were TCR beta CDR3 sequences from RNA transcripts. TCR CDR3 regions were first amplified by RT-PCR with HTBI primers. TCRdb passed the multiplex PCR reads through MiXCR, listing each CDR3 protein once. The table lists roughly 500,000 distinct CDR3 sequences, around 46% of them singletons. The chain employs TRBV7-2 and TRBJ2-7; possibly TRBD1 for D (6 bases). The TCR comes from an adult woman with Graves' disease, either hyperthyroidism or ophthalmopathy (not recorded which). The sample comprised peripheral blood or thyroid tissue (not recorded which). The CDR3 is CASSPNPGQIFEQYF. DNA for the CDR3: TGTGCCAGCAGCCCCAACCCCGGACAGATCTTCGAGCAGTACTTC.